The present TCR beta chain was sequenced within a study of blood T cell repertoires in COVID-19. Across the study: Samples taken during acute and convalescent COVID-19 were collected in the United States, Italy and Spain.

Per the original data handling: Quantification of nucleated cells was approximated via reference gene primer amplification. The protocol was immunoSEQ multiplex PCR, while the TCRdb copy is restricted to in-frame clones and leaves out a portion. D and trimming come from the DNA, and the V and J calls and clone size come from that table. Of some 260,000 clones listed, 84% are singletons. CDR3 length: 13 residues. The germline V gene encodes CDR1 SGHTS and CDR2 YDEGEE. With 4 bases removed from V and 4 bases from J, the gap between germline ends came to 10 bases. Sequencing input: PBMCs or T cells enriched from blood (not recorded which). The TCR originated in a young man with acute COVID-19. This chain links TRBV5-8 with TRBJ2-3, with D tentatively TRBD2 (5 bases). Written as DNA, the CDR3 is TGTGCCAGCAGCCTGGGAGAGGCAGATACGCAGTATTTT. Protein sequence: CASSLGEADTQYF.